This TCR beta chain came from a study of human T cells and chemical hapten exposure. Trimming cost V 11 bases and J 0 bases, with 17 bases left between them. This CDR3 contains 15 residues. Germline lookup yields CDR1 MDHEN and CDR2 SYDVKM. This clonotype appeared a few times. Time point indicated: patch test 1, 2 weeks after DPC sensitization. The treatment: therapeutic diphenylcyclopropenone sensitization with weekly scalp DPC. TCRdb independently ran MiXCR on the RACE reads; one entry per CDR3 protein. This table has 75,000 to 100,000 distinct CDR3 sequences, roughly a tenth appearing once. V gene TRBV28 combines with J gene TRBJ2-1; the D is unclear. Sequencing was performed on whole blood, taken in connection with sensitization to the hapten diphenylcyclopropenone (DPC). The source is a man aged 40-50 years with alopecia areata. Some clones in this sample may be carry-over from other donors' samples. Written as DNA, the CDR3 is TGTGCCTGTACTCGAACGGTGAGCTCCTACAATGAGCAGTTCTTC. Protein product: CACTRTVSSYNEQFF.